The clone carrying this T cell receptor beta chain was counted many times. Patients chosen for sequencing had CD8+CD57+ cells that had expanded, as shown by flow cytometry. The data were taken from a study of CD8+CD57+ T cells in acquired aplastic anemia. Study at large: The study obtained an average of roughly 3 ug of DNA from sorted CD4+ and CD8+ cells.

The template used for profiling TCR beta VDJ and CDR3 was genomic DNA. TCRdb re-called the reads through MiXCR, storing one row per CDR3 protein. The sample holds under 350,000 distinct CDR3 sequences, around three fifths seen once. V was shortened by 5 bases and J by 0 bases, with 10 bases between the two germline ends. This CDR3 is built from 15 residues. Germline V gives CDR1 LNHDA, CDR2 SQIVND (reference sequence). Material for sequencing was sorted CD4+, CD8+, or CD8+CD57+ T cells (not recorded which) from PBMCs. This chain uses TRBV19 with TRBJ2-2; D remains ambiguous. This sequence originates from a human donor with aplastic anemia. The CDR3 DNA reads TGTGCCAGTAGTCTGACCCACACGAACACCGGGGAGCTGTTTTTT. Protein sequence: CASSLTHTNTGELFF.